This T cell receptor beta chain was identified during a study of cytomegalovirus exposure and HLA in healthy donors. Study background: The approximately 690 first-cohort repertoires and the 95 to 150 validation repertoires shared the same platform, a later analysis reported. Points from the study as a whole: Rarity characterized most TCR sequences, yet some public TCRs appeared in many donors. It was reported that the classifier diagnosed cytomegalovirus status with high specificity and sensitivity in both the original and validation cohorts. The listing of roughly 160 TCR beta chains classed them as cytomegalovirus-associated.

Repertoires were generated with immunoSEQ multiplex PCR, while TCRdb's copy carries only in-frame clones and drops some. This table holds over 100,000 clones, roughly 87% found once. Trimming removed 9 bases from V and 1 base from J, with 9 bases in between. The germline V gene has CDR1 LNHDA and CDR2 SQIVND (reference sequence). The CDR3 is 12 amino acids. To note about this clone: What it recognizes is unknown.

The TCR sequence derives from a woman between 18 and 29 years old in good health and CMV-seronegative. Sequenced sample: PBMCs. V is TRBV19 and J is TRBJ1-1; D is perhaps TRBD1 (6 bases). CDR3 sequence reads: CARTTGNTEAFF. The CDR3 region has the DNA TGTGCCAGGACGACAGGGAACACTGAAGCTTTCTTT.